The 25 T cell receptor beta chains listed next were all sequenced from one sample in a study of cytomegalovirus exposure and HLA in healthy donors. The PCR contained 60 Vbeta and 13 Jbeta primers. TCRdb keeps only in-frame clones here, not all; method: immunoSEQ multiplex PCR. Of around 210,000 clones in the sample, approximately 78% were seen once. Input material: PBMCs. The receptor set was obtained from a boy under 18 in good health and CMV-seronegative.

V and J are TRBV9 and TRBJ1-4; a weak D match, TRBD1 (6 bases). The germline gives CDR1 SGDLS, CDR2 YYNGEE. There are 18 residues in the CDR3. V shed 3 bases and J shed 0 bases, with 18 bases lying between them. The CDR3 DNA follows: TGTGCCAGCAGCGCTAAAAAACCGGGACAAGCAACTAATGAAAAACTGTTTTTT. It translates to CASSAKKPGQATNEKLFF.

V gene TRBV15 combines with J gene TRBJ2-3; possible D gene TRBD1, 5 bases. CDR3 length: 17 amino acids. Germline CDR1 is LNHNV and CDR2 is YYDKDF (reference sequence). Deletions cut 0 bases from V and 1 base from J, with 14 bases between. The DNA of the CDR3 is TGTGCCACCAGCAGAGACCCCCCAGGGAAGGGCACAGATACGCAGTATTTT. Residues: CATSRDPPGKGTDTQYF.

The gene calls are TRBV11-3 and TRBJ2-7; tentative D call: TRBD1 (6 bases). Germline CDR1 and CDR2: SGHNT and YENEEA. The CDR3 is made up of 14 amino acids. V was clipped by 3 bases and J by 0 bases, with 9 bases between them. The CDR3 here is CASSFSRGSYEQYF. The CDR3 DNA is TGTGCCAGCAGCTTCTCCAGGGGCTCCTACGAGCAGTACTTC.

The V call is TRBV27, the J call TRBJ2-2, with TRBD2 matching 12 bases. This CDR3 region has 17 residues. Germline CDR1 MNHEY, CDR2 SMNVEV (reference sequence). Germline trimming cut 2 bases from V and 4 bases from J; bases unmatched to any gene: 5. CDR3 loop: CASSLASGRAFTGELFF. The CDR3 DNA follows: TGTGCCAGCAGTTTAGCTAGCGGGAGGGCCTTCACCGGGGAGCTGTTTTTT.

The chain employs TRBV5-1 and TRBJ2-7; possible D gene TRBD1, 5 bases. V gave up 1 base and J gave up 3 bases, with 11 bases separating them. This CDR3 has 14 residues. Looked up from germline, CDR1 is SGHRS and CDR2 is YFSETQ. Here the CDR3 DNA reads TGCGCCAGCAGCTTGTTACAGGTCGGCTACGAGCAGTACTTC. Protein: CASSLLQVGYEQYF.

The chain employs TRBV19 and TRBJ2-1; 12 nucleotides align to TRBD2. The germline V gene has CDR1 LNHDA and CDR2 SQIVND (reference sequence). The CDR3 runs to 15 residues. After removal of 9 bases from V and 7 bases from J, the junction contained 10 bases not matched to a gene. The CDR3 nucleotides read TGTGCCAGCAACCCCGGACTAGCGGGACTAAATGAGCAGTTCTTC. Translating it yields CASNPGLAGLNEQFF. Drawing the rest from reference TRBV19 and TRBJ2-1, the complete variable domain is DGGITQSPKYLFRKEGQNVTLSCEQNLNHDAMYWYRQDPGQGLRLIYYSQIVNDFQKGDIAEGYSVSREKKESFPLTVTSAQKNPTAFYLCASNPGLAGLNEQFFGPGTRLTVL.

This chain links TRBV19 with TRBJ1-4; the match to TRBD1 covers 10 bases. The germline V gene encodes CDR1 LNHDA and CDR2 SQIVND (reference sequence). V lost 6 bases to trimming and J lost 8 bases; unmatched junction nucleotides: 21. The CDR3 consists of 19 residues. CDR3 residues: CASSYSSGTGVWLREKLFF. In DNA form, the CDR3 reads TGTGCCAGTAGCTATTCTTCCGGGACAGGGGTTTGGTTGCGCGAAAAACTGTTTTTT.

V is TRBV19 and J is TRBJ2-7; 13 nucleotides match TRBD2. V lost 8 bases, J lost 7 bases, and 5 bases stayed unmatched. Looked up from germline, CDR1 is LNHDA and CDR2 is SQIVND (reference sequence). This CDR3 contains 13 residues. The CDR3 bases are TGTGCCAGTGGACTAGCGGGAGCGAGGGAGCAGTACTTC. This gives the protein CASGLAGAREQYF.

The chain uses TRBV6-6 and TRBJ1-1; D not resolved. Per germline, CDR1 MNHNY and CDR2 SVGAGI (reference sequence). CDR3 length: 15 amino acids. V gave up 0 bases and J gave up 10 bases, with 18 bases separating them. The CDR3 spells CASSYSIGDRVGAFF. CDR3 nucleotide sequence: TGTGCCAGCAGTTACTCGATCGGCGATCGGGTTGGAGCTTTCTTT.

The J gene is TRBJ2-3, the V gene TRBV5-6; 11 bases align to TRBD2. The V gene's germline CDR1 is SGHDT and CDR2 YYEEEE. The V and J ends lost 0 bases and 3 bases, in that order; junction bases with no gene match: 3. This CDR3 comprises 16 residues. CDR3 sequence (DNA): TGTGCCAGCAGCTTGGGACTAGCGGGGCCAACAGATACGCAGTATTTT. Amino acid sequence: CASSLGLAGPTDTQYF. Based on the CDR3 plus reference TRBV5-6 and TRBJ2-3, the full variable domain is DAGVTQSPTHLIKTRGQQVTLRCSPKSGHDTVSWYQQALGQGPQFIFQYYEEEERQRGNFPDRFSGHQFPNYSSELNVNALLLGDSALYLCASSLGLAGPTDTQYFGPGTRLTVL.

The chain carries TRBV2 and TRBJ1-3, with 7 bases matching TRBD1. Germline CDR1 SNHLY, CDR2 FYNNEI. This CDR3 has 17 residues. The trim removed 7 bases at V and 0 bases at J, leaving 12 bases unmatched. The CDR3 DNA reads TGTGCCAGCACCCAAAAGGGGGCAGGGCCCTCTGGAAACACCATATATTTT. It specifies CASTQKGAGPSGNTIYF.

This sequence joins TRBV15 and TRBJ2-1, with 10 positions matching TRBD2. The CDR3 has 15 residues. Germline lookup yields CDR1 LNHNV and CDR2 YYDKDF (reference sequence). Trimming at V came to 0 bases and at J to 13 bases, leaving 9 bases not matched to a gene. The CDR3 spells CATSRDRASGGSQFF. The CDR3 DNA reads TGTGCCACCAGCAGAGATCGGGCTAGCGGGGGCAGTCAGTTCTTC.

V and J are TRBV30 and TRBJ2-5; the D is unclear. Germline V gene data show CDR1 as GTSNPN and CDR2 as SVGIG (reference sequence). The germline V and J ends were trimmed by 2 bases and 4 bases, with 5 bases remaining between them. The CDR3 contains 11 residues. CDR3 in DNA: TGTGCCTGGAGTTCGGGAGAGACCCAGTACTTC. It specifies CAWSSGETQYF.

The V and J genes are TRBV11-2 and TRBJ2-7, with 7 bases lining up with TRBD2. V was clipped by 7 bases and J by 2 bases; unmatched bases: 5. The length of the CDR3 is 13 residues. The germline V gene encodes CDR1 SGHAT and CDR2 FQNNGV. The CDR3 protein is CASTWGRAYEQYF. The DNA of the CDR3 is TGTGCCAGCACCTGGGGGAGGGCCTACGAGCAGTACTTC.

The rearrangement uses TRBV5-1 and TRBJ2-3, with 9 bases aligning to TRBD2. Germline V gene lookup returns CDR1 SGHRS and CDR2 YFSETQ. The CDR3 sequence is 16 residues long. J lost 4 bases, V lost 4 bases, and 10 bases had no gene match. CDR3 in DNA: TGCGCCAGCAGCCCCCCGTGGCGGGAGGGCCCAGATACGCAGTATTTT. This sequence encodes CASSPPWREGPDTQYF.

Only a few counts were recorded for this clone. This rearrangement joins TRBV5-8 to TRBJ1-5; D ambiguous. Trimming took 1 base from V and 4 from J, leaving 9 bases between them. The CDR3 consists of 14 residues. Germline CDR1 and CDR2: SGHTS and YDEGEE. The CDR3 DNA sequence: TGTGCCAGCAGCTTGATCCCGGGGAATCAGCCCCAGCATTTT. Its translation: CASSLIPGNQPQHF.

The chain uses TRBV7-9 and TRBJ1-2, with D perhaps matching TRBD1 (6 bases). V gave up 3 bases and J gave up 1 base, with 15 bases separating them. The CDR3 has 16 residues. Germline CDR1 is SEHNR and CDR2 is FQNEAQ (reference sequence). The CDR3 region is CASSFSGARINYGYTF. In nucleotides, the CDR3 is TGTGCCAGCAGCTTCTCAGGGGCCCGGATTAACTATGGCTACACCTTC.

The chain is built from TRBV6-5 and TRBJ1-2; 9 positions agree with TRBD1. Looked up from germline, CDR1 is MNHEY and CDR2 is SVGAGI. The length of the CDR3 is 15 residues. The trim removed 10 bases at V and 0 bases at J, leaving 9 bases unmatched. The CDR3 reads CANSGQGGANYGYTF. CDR3 nucleotides: TGTGCCAACTCGGGACAGGGCGGCGCTAACTATGGCTACACCTTC.

The chain employs TRBV5-1 and TRBJ1-1; D gene ambiguous. The germline V gene encodes CDR1 SGHRS and CDR2 YFSETQ. The length of the CDR3 is 15 residues. Trimming shortened V by 3 bases and J by 4 bases, and 16 bases separated the two germline ends. The CDR3 bases are TGCGCCAGCAGCTCGGACGGGGTGGGAAGCACTGAAGCTTTCTTT. Its translation is CASSSDGVGSTEAFF. Combining the CDR3 with reference TRBV5-1 and TRBJ1-1 gives the whole variable domain KAGVTQTPRYLIKTRGQQVTLSCSPISGHRSVSWYQQTPGQGLQFLFEYFSETQRNKGNFPGRFSGRQFSNSRSEMNVSTLELGDSALYLCASSSDGVGSTEAFFGQGTRLTVV.

V usage is TRBV7-2 and J usage is TRBJ1-1; 9 bases agree with TRBD1. Germline CDR1 is SGHTA and CDR2 is FQGNSA. V lost 6 bases and J lost 1; bases outside the gene matches: 3. This CDR3 has 14 residues. The CDR3: CASRAGQGNTEAFF. The CDR3 nucleotides are TGTGCCAGCAGGGCGGGACAGGGGAACACTGAAGCTTTCTTT.

This sequence joins TRBV7-8 and TRBJ1-2; 10 nucleotides align to TRBD1. V shed 1 base, J shed 12 bases, and the junction held 11 bases outside the gene matches. This CDR3 spans 15 amino acids. Germline V gene sequence: CDR1 SGHVS, CDR2 FQNEAQ. The CDR3 here is CASSLGGLGQGDDTF. The DNA of the CDR3 is TGTGCCAGCAGCTTAGGGGGCCTTGGACAGGGGGACGACACCTTC. The full variable domain, in which reference TRBV7-8 and TRBJ1-2 provide the parts outside the CDR3, is GAGVSQSPRYKVAKRGQDVALRCDPISGHVSLFWYQQALGQGPEFLTYFQNEAQLDKSGLPSDRFFAERPEGSVSTLKIQRTQQEDSAVYLCASSLGGLGQGDDTFGSGTRLTVV.

This chain uses TRBV10-2 with TRBJ2-7, with 10 positions matching TRBD1. V shed 1 base, J shed 4 bases, and the junction held 4 bases outside the gene matches. The CDR3 spans 15 residues. Germline CDR1 WSHSY, CDR2 SAAADI. The CDR3 region is CASSELTGGSYEQYF. In nucleotides, the CDR3 is TGCGCCAGCAGTGAGTTGACAGGGGGCAGTTACGAGCAGTACTTC.

The V and J genes are TRBV5-6 and TRBJ2-1; 8 nucleotides line up with TRBD1. V shed 2 bases and J 4 bases; nucleotides not matched to a gene: 8. Germline CDR1 is SGHDT and CDR2 is YYEEEE. The CDR3 contains 16 residues. This chain's CDR3 is CASSLGTGGFYNEQFF. The DNA of the CDR3 is TGTGCCAGCAGCTTAGGGACAGGAGGATTTTACAATGAGCAGTTCTTC.

This clone has only a few counts. The chain recombines TRBV6-1 with TRBJ1-1; D possibly corresponds to TRBD1 (5 bases). The germline V gene encodes CDR1 MNHNS and CDR2 SASEGT. V lost 8 bases, J lost 3 bases, and 10 bases lay in between. The CDR3 is 12 residues long. CDR3 sequence reads: CASRWGDTEAFF. CDR3 DNA sequence: TGTGCCAGCCGATGGGGGGACACTGAAGCTTTCTTT.

This clone was recorded a few times. This rearrangement joins TRBV6-5 to TRBJ1-2; D is unresolved. V was trimmed by 4 bases and J by 3 bases, leaving 9 bases between them. The CDR3 is 13 residues long. Germline CDR1 is MNHEY and CDR2 is SVGAGI. The CDR3 is CASSFEGDYGYTF. CDR3 nucleotides: TGTGCCAGCAGTTTCGAGGGCGACTATGGCTACACCTTC.